In its sample, the clone carrying this T cell receptor (beta chain) was seen a few times. Its specificity is unknown. PCR amplification relied on 60 Vbeta primers (plus 13 Jbeta primers). Here immunoSEQ multiplex PCR was the method, and the copy in TCRdb shows in-frame clones only, minus some. The sample lists roughly 200,000 clones; roughly 13% were seen once. This specimen belongs to a study of cytomegalovirus exposure and HLA in healthy donors. The overall study: Within an early data release were 85 million or so unique TCRs drawn from HLA-typed donors.

The V gene end was trimmed by 8 bases and the J gene end by 4 bases; junction bases not matched to a gene: 8. CDR1 and CDR2 from the germline V gene are MNHEY and SMNVEV (reference sequence). The CDR3 extends over 13 amino acids. The study's findings and limits: Follow-up analysis found HLA locus-dependent TCR association rates, highest for DRB1 and lowest for HLA-C. Reported results showed that the classifier diagnosed cytomegalovirus status with high specificity and sensitivity.

Sequencing used PBMCs. The sequence derives from a man in his fifties or sixties in good health and CMV-seropositive. The chain has TRBV27 and TRBJ2-7, with 7 bases identical to TRBD1. The CDR3 DNA reads as TGTGCCAGCCACAGACAGGGTGTGTACGAGCAGTACTTC. This sequence encodes CASHRQGVYEQYF.